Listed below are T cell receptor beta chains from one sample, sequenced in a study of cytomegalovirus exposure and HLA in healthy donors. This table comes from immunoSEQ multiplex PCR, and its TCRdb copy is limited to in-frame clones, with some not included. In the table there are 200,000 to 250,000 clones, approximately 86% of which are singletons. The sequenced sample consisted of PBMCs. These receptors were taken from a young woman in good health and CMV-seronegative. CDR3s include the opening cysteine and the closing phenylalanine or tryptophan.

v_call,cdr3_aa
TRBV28,CASRPPTSAQYEQYF
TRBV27,CASSWSRNTDTQYF
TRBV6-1,CASRVRTGDGYTF
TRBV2,CASGENEQFF
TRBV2,CASRRDRLAEIYEQYF
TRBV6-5,CASSDETGGEQFF
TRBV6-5,CASRQGAGTEAFF
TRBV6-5,CASSPDRPYDEQYF
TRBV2,CASRTWYRAGNTIYF
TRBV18,CASSMGPGNTIYF
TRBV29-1,CSVVREGDTQYF
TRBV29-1,CSAWDSHNEQFF
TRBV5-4,CASSLTGNYEQYF
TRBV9,CASSVGGGVGTGELFF
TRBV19,CASSIGLASYNEQFF
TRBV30,CAWDTGIKTQYF
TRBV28,CASSAAGTTPIGGSYNEQFF
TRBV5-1,CASSFTGQGPTGELFF
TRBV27,CASSFGGLGYNEQFF
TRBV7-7,CASSLVVQDTQYF
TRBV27,CASSLQGGPYEQYF
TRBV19,CASSRFGHSAEGYGYTF
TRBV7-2,CASSSRGLAGGTPYEQYF
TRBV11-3,CASSFHGLWYEQYF
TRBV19,CASTLSGTGYYGYTF
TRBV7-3,CASSWDRETEAFF
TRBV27,CASSTVNQAGESYNEQFF
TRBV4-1,CASSQDSRTGGGYGYTF
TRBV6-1,CASSESGILNEQFF
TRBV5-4,CASSFPQGAAEQFF
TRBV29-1,CSVGGGFTEAFF
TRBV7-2,CASSLPHGLAGNNEQFF
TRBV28,CATKQRGLAGGPIAGELFF
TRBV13,CASSPVGLAGARETQYF
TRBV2,CASSTEGRYEQYF
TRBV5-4,CASSLVLAAANTDTQYF
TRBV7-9,CAGVWGNGGGDTQYF
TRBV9,CASSVGTDDNEQFF
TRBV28,CASSLAVRAPKGYTF
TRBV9,CASSPSGVGYNEQFF
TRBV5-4,CASSLGGGGSGNTIYF